This T cell receptor (beta chain) is from a study of blood T cell repertoires in COVID-19 (TCRdb year 2020). Notes on the research overall: Samples from collaborators originated in the United States, Italy and Spain and spanned both the acute and convalescent phases of COVID-19. The material from the prospective study consisted of cDNA or gDNA derived from T cells, B-cell-depleted T cells, or PBMCs. The dataset comprised deeply sampled blood TCRbeta repertoires from subjects exposed to, actively infected with, or recovered from COVID-19. A freely available public database, intended as a resource for researchers studying the immune response to SARS-CoV-2, is where the repertoires were released. The samples were drawn from the first 160 participants of the ongoing ImmuneRACE study and from about 1,200 subjects provided by 6 global collaborators. A de-identified subject ID, COVID-19 status, age in years and sex were almost always included in the sample metadata. HLA class I and class II types, where available, came from metadata supplied by the sample provider rather than from assay-based typing. Beyond this particular receptor, the publication reports: The quantity of clinical and demographic metadata differed by source and by participant and was supplied without curation.

TCRbeta CDR3 regions were amplified from genomic DNA by means of the immunoSEQ Assay, a bias-controlled multiplex PCR. The authors' pipeline ran thus. The number of nucleated cells in each sample was estimated from the amplification of reference gene primers within the assay. To quantify the absolute abundance of each unique TCRbeta CDR3 rearrangement, sequence reads were collapsed and filtered. For each sample, productive Simpson clonality was calculated by taking the square root of Simpson's diversity index across productive rearrangements. TCRdb stores this immuneACCESS table with in-frame sequences only. Part of the clones is absent; in the studies checked, under half of the shortfall reflects unresolved V genes, and no reason is known for the rest. V, J and clone size were drawn from that table, and D and trimming were deduced from the DNA. The sample profile shows about 200,000 clones; approximately 89% of them were found once. Together, the top ten hold 4.5% to 5.5% of the sample.

CDR1 and CDR2, per the germline V gene, are MNHEY and SVGAGI. V is clipped by 6 bases and J by 7 bases, and the sequence between their germline boundaries is 15 bases long. The CDR3 starts with the cysteine, ends with the phenylalanine, and has 13 residues. This entry keeps only the CDR3 DNA: 39 bases, framed from base 1. For this clone: The target of this receptor is not known. Per-base quality was not reported, and no clone a single base away is much larger than it.

Whole blood was collected in K2EDTA tubes by collaborating institutions according to the institutions' own protocols. Collaborator samples were shipped for TCRbeta analysis as frozen whole blood, isolated PBMCs, or DNA extracted from either sample type. The receptor was derived from a woman between 35 and 50 years old with acute or convalescent COVID-19. Sequencing input: peripheral blood. This sequence uses TRBV6-5 and TRBJ1-2; the D gene cannot be named for sure. The CDR3 amino acid sequence is: CASRDLDSGGYTF. The DNA sequence is as follows: TGTGCCAGCAGAGACCTTGACTCGGGTGGCTACACCTTC.